The 22 T cell receptor beta chains below come from one sample, sequenced in a study of blood T cell repertoires in COVID-19. The table came from immunoSEQ multiplex PCR; TCRdb's copy has only in-frame clones and leaves some out. The sample lists about 310,000 clones, around 90% seen once, with 3.5% to 4.5% in the top ten. The sequenced material came from PBMCs or T cells enriched from blood (not recorded which). The receptors derive from a woman aged 18-30 years with acute COVID-19.

The genes are TRBV19 and TRBJ2-5; 8 bases map to TRBD2. CDR1 LNHDA and CDR2 SQIVND come from the germline V gene (reference sequence). The CDR3 spans 14 residues. Unmatched junction bases numbered 5, after V lost 2 bases and J lost 6 bases. The CDR3 protein is CASSIREGRQTQYF. CDR3 nucleotides: TGTGCCAGTAGTATACGGGAGGGTCGACAGACCCAGTACTTC. The entire variable domain, with the rest obtained from reference TRBV19 and TRBJ2-5, is as follows: DGGITQSPKYLFRKEGQNVTLSCEQNLNHDAMYWYRQDPGQGLRLIYYSQIVNDFQKGDIAEGYSVSREKKESFPLTVTSAQKNPTAFYLCASSIREGRQTQYFGPGTRLLVL.

This rearrangement joins TRBV7-8 to TRBJ1-2, with a tentative D call TRBD1 (5 bases). Germline V gives CDR1 SGHVS, CDR2 FQNEAQ. V lost 1 base, J lost 6 bases, and 15 bases lay in between. This CDR3 is built from 15 residues. The DNA for the CDR3 is TGTGCCAGCAGCTTAGTTCCCAGGGCAGAGAATGGCTACACCTTC. This codes for CASSLVPRAENGYTF.

This sequence joins TRBV29-1 and TRBJ2-1; perhaps TRBD2 as D (6 bases). V was pared by 6 bases and J by 9 bases, with 24 bases between. This CDR3 has 15 amino acids. Germline loops: CDR1 SQVTM, CDR2 ANQGSEA. The CDR3 sequence: CSVDPFSGVMGEQFF. CDR3 DNA sequence: TGCAGCGTCGACCCTTTTTCGGGAGTGATGGGTGAGCAGTTCTTC.

The gene calls are TRBV28 and TRBJ1-2; D uncertain. Germline lookup yields CDR1 MDHEN and CDR2 SYDVKM. The CDR3 consists of 13 residues. With 3 bases removed from V and 0 bases from J, the gap between germline ends came to 5 bases. CDR3 region: CASSFSANYGYTF. CDR3 nucleotides: TGTGCCAGCAGTTTTTCAGCTAACTATGGCTACACCTTC.

V gene TRBV5-4 combines with J gene TRBJ2-7, with TRBD1 matching over 7 bases. The trim removed 1 base at V and 6 bases at J, leaving 4 bases unmatched. Looked up from germline, CDR1 is SGHNT and CDR2 is YYREEE (reference sequence). This CDR3 comprises 13 residues. DNA for the CDR3: TGTGCCAGCAGCTTGACGACAGGGATCGAGCAGTACTTC. This codes for CASSLTTGIEQYF.

The chain carries TRBV10-1 and TRBJ2-6; 9 bases fit TRBD1. V was pared by 5 bases and J by 3 bases, with 11 bases of the junction left unmatched. This CDR3 region has 18 residues. CDR1 and CDR2 (germline): WNHNN, SYGVQD (reference sequence). The CDR3 here is CASSPDRGTTYGANVLTF. Here the CDR3 DNA reads TGCGCCAGCAGTCCGGACAGGGGCACTACATATGGGGCCAACGTCCTGACTTTC.

V gene TRBV10-2 combines with J gene TRBJ1-1; D unclear. This CDR3 is 17 amino acids long. The germline V and J ends were trimmed by 2 bases and 0 bases, with 16 bases remaining between them. Germline V gene lookup returns CDR1 WSHSY and CDR2 SAAADI. This chain's CDR3 is CASSESLRVGLNTEAFF. In DNA, the CDR3 is TGCGCCAGCAGTGAGAGTTTGCGGGTCGGTTTGAACACTGAAGCTTTCTTT.

The chain carries TRBV28 and TRBJ1-1, with a weak D call TRBD1 (6 bases). Germline CDR1 reads MDHEN; CDR2 reads SYDVKM. The V end was cut by 7 bases, the J end by 8 bases, with 11 bases between. The CDR3 runs 11 residues. For the CDR3, the DNA is TGTGCCAGCATCACGCAGGGGGAAGCTTTCTTT. Residues: CASITQGEAFF. The full variable domain, with the rest looked up from reference TRBV28 and TRBJ1-1, is DVKVTQSSRYLVKRTGEKVFLECVQDMDHENMFWYRQDPGLGLRLIYFSYDVKMKEKGDIPEGYSVSREKKERFSLILESASTNQTSMYLCASITQGEAFFGQGTRLTVV.

The rearrangement uses TRBV12-5 and TRBJ2-2; 13 bases match TRBD2. This CDR3 has 16 residues. V gave up 1 base and J gave up 4 bases; unmatched junction bases: 0. Per germline, CDR1 LGHNT and CDR2 FRNRAP. CDR3 bases: TGTGCTAGTGGTTTGGGACTAGCGGGAGGCACCGGGGAGCTGTTTTTT. Translation gives CASGLGLAGGTGELFF.

The chain links TRBV27 to TRBJ2-2; 7 nucleotides match TRBD1. V gave up 5 bases and J gave up 5 bases; unmatched junction bases: 8. The CDR3 length is 15 residues. Germline loops: CDR1 MNHEY, CDR2 SMNVEV (reference sequence). CDR3 residues: CASSNRQGWTGELFF. The CDR3 region has the DNA TGTGCCAGCAGTAACCGACAGGGTTGGACCGGGGAGCTGTTTTTT.

On this clone itself: The same CDR3 also results from other DNA sequences found in this sample. The chain has TRBV27 and TRBJ2-1, with 10 positions matching TRBD1. The CDR3 contains 15 residues. The germline V gene has CDR1 MNHEY and CDR2 SMNVEV (reference sequence). The V and J ends lost 4 bases and 7 bases, in that order; junction bases with no gene match: 7. The CDR3 sequence is CASSSRDRGFNEQFF. The CDR3 bases are TGTGCCAGCAGTTCCCGGGACAGGGGTTTTAATGAGCAGTTCTTC.

This chain uses TRBV28 with TRBJ2-7; D is perhaps TRBD2 (6 bases). This CDR3 contains 16 residues. Trimming took 3 bases from V and 2 from J, leaving 17 bases between them. Germline lookup yields CDR1 MDHEN and CDR2 SYDVKM. CDR3 sequence: CASSLSLAEGTYEQYF. For the CDR3, the DNA is TGTGCCAGCAGTTTGTCCCTCGCGGAGGGCACCTACGAGCAGTACTTC.

The chain joins TRBV19 to TRBJ1-1; 8 bases agree with TRBD1. Germline-derived CDR1 and CDR2 are LNHDA and SQIVND (reference sequence). With V trimmed by 10 bases and J by 5 bases, 6 bases remained unmatched. This CDR3 comprises 12 residues. CDR3 residues: CAIQGAGTEAFF. CDR3 nucleotide sequence: TGTGCCATTCAGGGGGCAGGAACTGAAGCTTTCTTT.

The J gene is TRBJ1-5, the V gene TRBV6-5, with D unclear. Germline-derived CDR1 and CDR2 are MNHEY and SVGAGI. The V gene lost 0 bases and the J gene lost 2 bases, with 8 bases spanning the gap. The CDR3 is 15 amino acids. The CDR3 coding sequence is TGTGCCAGCAGTTACTCGGTCCAGGGCAATCAGCCCCAGCATTTT. Its translation is CASSYSVQGNQPQHF.

This chain links TRBV7-2 with TRBJ1-1; 9 positions match TRBD1. V lost 4 bases and J lost 7; bases outside the gene matches: 4. Per the germline V gene, CDR1 is SGHTA and CDR2 is FQGNSA. This CDR3 comprises 13 residues. In DNA, the CDR3 is TGTGCCAGCAGCTCACAGGGGGCCGATGAAGCTTTCTTT. Protein: CASSSQGADEAFF.

The gene calls are TRBV3-1 (or the pseudogene TRBV3-2) and TRBJ2-2, with 7 bases that match TRBD1. With V trimmed by 8 bases and J by 5 bases, 5 bases remained unmatched. The CDR3 totals 13 residues. CDR1 and CDR2 from the germline V gene are LGHDT and YNNKEL (reference sequence). CDR3 sequence reads: CASGQGVTGELFF. The CDR3 region has the DNA TGTGCCAGCGGTCAGGGGGTAACCGGGGAGCTGTTTTTT.

The V call is TRBV12-3 or TRBV12-4, the J call TRBJ1-1; D gene ambiguous. V was shortened by 7 bases and J by 7 bases, with 13 bases between the two germline ends. The CDR3 is 12 amino acids. CDR3 amino acids: CASKPPVSEAFF. In DNA, the CDR3 is TGTGCCAGCAAACCCCCAGTCAGTGAAGCTTTCTTT.

The chain joins TRBV5-6 to TRBJ1-2, with 9 bases that match TRBD1. The CDR3 runs 15 residues. Germline trimming cut 0 bases from V and 4 bases from J; bases unmatched to any gene: 4. Germline CDR1 is SGHDT and CDR2 is YYEEEE. The CDR3 DNA sequence: TGTGCCAGCAGCTTGGAGACAGGGGGATTCTATGGCTACACCTTC. Its protein product is CASSLETGGFYGYTF.

The chain is built from TRBV11-3 and TRBJ2-7, with 7 bases aligning to TRBD1. The V segment lost 5 bases and the J segment 3 bases; nucleotides outside the gene matches: 7. The CDR3 is 14 amino acids. CDR1 and CDR2 (germline): SGHNT, YENEEA. The DNA of the CDR3 is TGTGCCAGCAGCCTGACAGGGTCGGTCTACGAGCAGTACTTC. Translated: CASSLTGSVYEQYF.

CDR3 nucleotides: TGTGCCAGCAGCTCCCTTCCTGGACTAGCCAACACCGGGGAGCTGTTTTTT. Encoded protein: CASSSLPGLANTGELFF. The chain uses TRBV11-3 and TRBJ2-2, with TRBD2 matching 8 bases. J gave up 2 bases and V 4 bases, and 9 bases lay outside the gene matches. The germline V gene encodes CDR1 SGHNT and CDR2 YENEEA. This CDR3 is 17 amino acids long.

In DNA, the CDR3 is TGTGCCAGCTCATTTACGGAGACCGGGGAGCTGTTTTTT. Amino acids: CASSFTETGELFF. The V and J genes are TRBV18 and TRBJ2-2, with D unclear. Trimming stripped 5 bases from V and 5 bases from J, with 9 bases between. This CDR3 spans 13 amino acids. Germline values: CDR1 KGHSH, CDR2 LQKENI.

The chain couples TRBV18 to TRBJ1-1; TRBD1 is a possible D gene (6 bases). The V end was cut by 6 bases, the J end by 0 bases, with 17 bases between. Germline CDR1 is KGHSH and CDR2 is LQKENI. The CDR3 runs to 16 residues. This CDR3 is CASSTLWTELNTEAFF. The CDR3 DNA sequence: TGTGCCAGCTCGACGCTATGGACAGAATTGAACACTGAAGCTTTCTTT.